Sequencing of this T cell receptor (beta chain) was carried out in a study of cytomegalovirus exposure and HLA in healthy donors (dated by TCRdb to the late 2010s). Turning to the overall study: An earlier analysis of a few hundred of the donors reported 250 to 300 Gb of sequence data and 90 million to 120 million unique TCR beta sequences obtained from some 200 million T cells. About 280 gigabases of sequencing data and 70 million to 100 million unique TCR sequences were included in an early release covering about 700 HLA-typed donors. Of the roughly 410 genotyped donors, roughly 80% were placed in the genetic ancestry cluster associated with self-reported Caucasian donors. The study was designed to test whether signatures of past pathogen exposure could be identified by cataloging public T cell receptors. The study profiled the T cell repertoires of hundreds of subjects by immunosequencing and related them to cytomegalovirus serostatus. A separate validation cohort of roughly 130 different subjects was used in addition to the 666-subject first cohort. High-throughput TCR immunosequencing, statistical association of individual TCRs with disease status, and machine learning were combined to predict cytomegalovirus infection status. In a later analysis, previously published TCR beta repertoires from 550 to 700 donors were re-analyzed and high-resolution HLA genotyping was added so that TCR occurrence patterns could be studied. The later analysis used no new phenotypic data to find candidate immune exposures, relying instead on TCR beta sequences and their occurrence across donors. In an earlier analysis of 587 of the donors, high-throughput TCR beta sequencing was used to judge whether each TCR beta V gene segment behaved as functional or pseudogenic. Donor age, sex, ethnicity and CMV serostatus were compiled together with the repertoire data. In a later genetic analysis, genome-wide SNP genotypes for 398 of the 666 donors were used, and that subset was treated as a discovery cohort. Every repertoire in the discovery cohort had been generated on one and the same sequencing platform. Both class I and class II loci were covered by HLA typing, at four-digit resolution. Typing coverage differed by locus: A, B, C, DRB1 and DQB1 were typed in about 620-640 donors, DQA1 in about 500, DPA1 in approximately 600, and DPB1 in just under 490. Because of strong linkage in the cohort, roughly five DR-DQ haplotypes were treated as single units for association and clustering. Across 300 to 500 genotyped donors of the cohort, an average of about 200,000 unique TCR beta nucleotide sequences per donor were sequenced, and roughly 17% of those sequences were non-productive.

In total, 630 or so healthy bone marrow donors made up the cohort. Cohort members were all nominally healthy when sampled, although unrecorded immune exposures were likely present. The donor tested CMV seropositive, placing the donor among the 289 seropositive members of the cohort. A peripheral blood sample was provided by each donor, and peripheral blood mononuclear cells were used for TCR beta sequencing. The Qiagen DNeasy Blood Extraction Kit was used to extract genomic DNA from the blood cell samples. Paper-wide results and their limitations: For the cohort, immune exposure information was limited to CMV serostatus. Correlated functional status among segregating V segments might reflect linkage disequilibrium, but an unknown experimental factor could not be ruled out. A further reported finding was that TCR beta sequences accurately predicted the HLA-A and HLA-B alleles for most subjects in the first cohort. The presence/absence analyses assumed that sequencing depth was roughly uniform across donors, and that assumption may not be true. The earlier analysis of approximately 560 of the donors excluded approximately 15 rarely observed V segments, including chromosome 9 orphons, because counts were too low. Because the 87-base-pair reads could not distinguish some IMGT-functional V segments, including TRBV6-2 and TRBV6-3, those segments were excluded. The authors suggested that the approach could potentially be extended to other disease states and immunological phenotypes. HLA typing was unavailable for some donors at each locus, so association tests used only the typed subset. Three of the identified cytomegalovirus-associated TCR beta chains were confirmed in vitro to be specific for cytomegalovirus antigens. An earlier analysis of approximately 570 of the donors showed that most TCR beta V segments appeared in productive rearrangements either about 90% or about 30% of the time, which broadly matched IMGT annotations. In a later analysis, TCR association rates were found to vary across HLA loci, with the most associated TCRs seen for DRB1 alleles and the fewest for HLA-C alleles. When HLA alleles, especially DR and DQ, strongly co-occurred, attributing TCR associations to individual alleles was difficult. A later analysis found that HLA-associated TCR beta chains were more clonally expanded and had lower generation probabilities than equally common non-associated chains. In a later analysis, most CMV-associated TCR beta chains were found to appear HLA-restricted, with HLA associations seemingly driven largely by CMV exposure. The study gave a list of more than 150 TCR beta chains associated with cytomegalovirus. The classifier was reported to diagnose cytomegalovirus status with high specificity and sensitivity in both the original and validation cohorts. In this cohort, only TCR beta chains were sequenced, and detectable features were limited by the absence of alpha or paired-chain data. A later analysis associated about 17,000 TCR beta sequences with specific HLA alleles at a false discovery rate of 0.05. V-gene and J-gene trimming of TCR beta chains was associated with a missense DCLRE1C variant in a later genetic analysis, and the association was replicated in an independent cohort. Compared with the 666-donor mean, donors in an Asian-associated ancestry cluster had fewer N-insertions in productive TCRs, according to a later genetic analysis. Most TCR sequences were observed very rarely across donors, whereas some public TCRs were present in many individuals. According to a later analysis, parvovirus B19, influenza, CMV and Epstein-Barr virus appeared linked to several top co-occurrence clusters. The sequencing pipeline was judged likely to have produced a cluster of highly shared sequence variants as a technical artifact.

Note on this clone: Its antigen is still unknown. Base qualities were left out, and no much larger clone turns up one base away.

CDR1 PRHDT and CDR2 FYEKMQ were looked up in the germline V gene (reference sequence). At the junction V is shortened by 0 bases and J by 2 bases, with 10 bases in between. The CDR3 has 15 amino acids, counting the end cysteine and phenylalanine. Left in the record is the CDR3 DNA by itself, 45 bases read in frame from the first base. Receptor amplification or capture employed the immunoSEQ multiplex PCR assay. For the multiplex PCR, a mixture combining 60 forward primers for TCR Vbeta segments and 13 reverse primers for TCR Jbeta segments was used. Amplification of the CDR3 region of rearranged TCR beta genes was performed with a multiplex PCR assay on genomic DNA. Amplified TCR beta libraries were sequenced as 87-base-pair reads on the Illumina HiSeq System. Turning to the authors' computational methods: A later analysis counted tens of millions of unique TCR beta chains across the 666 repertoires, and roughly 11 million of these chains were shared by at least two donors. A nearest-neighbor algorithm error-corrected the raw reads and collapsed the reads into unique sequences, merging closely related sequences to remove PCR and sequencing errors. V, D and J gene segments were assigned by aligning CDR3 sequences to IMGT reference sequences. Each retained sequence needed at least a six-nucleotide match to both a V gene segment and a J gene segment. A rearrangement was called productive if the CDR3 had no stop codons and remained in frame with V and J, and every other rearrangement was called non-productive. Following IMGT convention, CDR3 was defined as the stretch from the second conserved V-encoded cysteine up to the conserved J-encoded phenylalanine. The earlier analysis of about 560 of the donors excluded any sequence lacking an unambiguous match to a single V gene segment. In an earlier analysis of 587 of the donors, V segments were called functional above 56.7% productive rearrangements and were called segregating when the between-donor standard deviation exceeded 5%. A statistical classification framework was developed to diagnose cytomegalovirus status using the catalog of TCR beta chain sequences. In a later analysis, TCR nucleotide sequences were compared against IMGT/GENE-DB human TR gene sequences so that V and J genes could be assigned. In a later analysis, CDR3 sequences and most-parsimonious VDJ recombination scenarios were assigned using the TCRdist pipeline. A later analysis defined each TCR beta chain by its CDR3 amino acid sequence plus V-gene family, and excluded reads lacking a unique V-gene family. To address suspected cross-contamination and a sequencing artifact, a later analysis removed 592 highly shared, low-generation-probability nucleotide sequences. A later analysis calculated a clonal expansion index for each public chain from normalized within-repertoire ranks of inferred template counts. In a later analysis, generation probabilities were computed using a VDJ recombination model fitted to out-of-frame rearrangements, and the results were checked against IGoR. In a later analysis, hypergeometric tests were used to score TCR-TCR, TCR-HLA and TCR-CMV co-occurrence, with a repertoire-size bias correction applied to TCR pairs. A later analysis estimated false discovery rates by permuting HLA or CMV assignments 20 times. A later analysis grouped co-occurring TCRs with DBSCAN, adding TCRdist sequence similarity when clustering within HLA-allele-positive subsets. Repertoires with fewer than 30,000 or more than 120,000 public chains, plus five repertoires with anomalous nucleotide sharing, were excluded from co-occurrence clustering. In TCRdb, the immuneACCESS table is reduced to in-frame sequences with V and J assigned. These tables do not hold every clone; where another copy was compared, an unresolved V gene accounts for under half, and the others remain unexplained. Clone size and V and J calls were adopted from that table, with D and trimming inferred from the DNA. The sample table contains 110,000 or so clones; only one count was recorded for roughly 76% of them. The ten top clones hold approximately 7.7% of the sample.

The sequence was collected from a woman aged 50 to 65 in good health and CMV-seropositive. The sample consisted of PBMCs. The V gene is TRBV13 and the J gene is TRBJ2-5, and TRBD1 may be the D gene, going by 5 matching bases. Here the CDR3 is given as CASSLGQGRQETQYF. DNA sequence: TGTGCCAGCAGCTTAGGGCAGGGTCGGCAAGAGACCCAGTACTTC.